This TCR beta chain comes out of a study of blood T cell repertoires in COVID-19. Overall study: Samples taken during acute and convalescent COVID-19 were collected in the United States, Italy and Spain. Sources were T cells, B-cell-depleted T cells, or PBMCs; the material itself was cDNA or gDNA.

This CDR3 region has 16 residues. From germline, CDR1 is GTSNPN and CDR2 SVGIG (reference sequence). Trimming at V came to 5 bases and at J to 0 bases, leaving 11 bases not matched to a gene. This clone occurred a few times. Per the authors' pipeline: Nucleated cell counts were estimated from reference gene primer amplification. Data came from immunoSEQ multiplex PCR; TCRdb stores just in-frame clones and leaves some out. D and trimming were read from the DNA, whereas the V and J calls and clone size are those reported in that table. The top ten clones hold 2.5% to 3% of a sample with tens of thousands of clones, 80% to 85% of them seen once.

The genes are TRBV30 and TRBJ2-7, with 9 bases that match TRBD1. This receptor was identified in a man older than 75 with active or convalescent COVID-19. Input material: peripheral blood. CDR3 loop: CAWRTKTGGNSYEQYF. The CDR3 nucleotides are TGTGCCTGGCGGACGAAAACAGGGGGCAACTCCTACGAGCAGTACTTC.